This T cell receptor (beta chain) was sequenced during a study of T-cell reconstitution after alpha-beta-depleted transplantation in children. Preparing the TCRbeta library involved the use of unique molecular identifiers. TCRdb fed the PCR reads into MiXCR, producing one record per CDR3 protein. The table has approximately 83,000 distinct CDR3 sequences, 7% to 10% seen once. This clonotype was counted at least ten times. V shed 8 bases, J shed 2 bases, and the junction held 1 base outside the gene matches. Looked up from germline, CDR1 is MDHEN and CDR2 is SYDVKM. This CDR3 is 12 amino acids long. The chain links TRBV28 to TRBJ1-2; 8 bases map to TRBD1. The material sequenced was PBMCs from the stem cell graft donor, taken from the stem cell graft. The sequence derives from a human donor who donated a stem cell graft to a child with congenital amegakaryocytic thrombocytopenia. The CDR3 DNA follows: TGTGCCAGCCGGACAGGGAACTATGGCTACACCTTC. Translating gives CASRTGNYGYTF.